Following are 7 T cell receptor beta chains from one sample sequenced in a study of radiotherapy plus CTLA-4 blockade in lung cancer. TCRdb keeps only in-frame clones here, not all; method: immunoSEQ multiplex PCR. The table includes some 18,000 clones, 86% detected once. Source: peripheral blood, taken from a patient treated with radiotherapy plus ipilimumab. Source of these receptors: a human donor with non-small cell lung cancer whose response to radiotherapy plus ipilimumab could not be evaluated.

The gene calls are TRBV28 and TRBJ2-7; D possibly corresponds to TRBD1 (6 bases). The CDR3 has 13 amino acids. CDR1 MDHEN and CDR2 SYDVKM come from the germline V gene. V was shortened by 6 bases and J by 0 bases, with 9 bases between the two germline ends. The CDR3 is CASRGAISYEQYF. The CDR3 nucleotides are TGTGCCAGCAGGGGGGCCATCTCCTACGAGCAGTACTTC.

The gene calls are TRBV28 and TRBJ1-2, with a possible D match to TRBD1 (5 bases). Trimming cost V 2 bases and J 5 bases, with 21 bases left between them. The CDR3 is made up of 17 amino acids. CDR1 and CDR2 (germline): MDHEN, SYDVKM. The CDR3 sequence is CASSLGHLGREGYGYTF. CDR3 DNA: TGTGCCAGCAGTTTAGGTCATCTCGGCAGGGAGGGATATGGCTACACCTTC.

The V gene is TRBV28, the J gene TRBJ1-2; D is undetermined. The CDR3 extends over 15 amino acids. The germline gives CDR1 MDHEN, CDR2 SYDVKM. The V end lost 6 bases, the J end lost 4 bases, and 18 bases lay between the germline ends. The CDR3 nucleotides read TGTGCCAGCAGGCCATCCCTGGCCGTTATCTATGGCTACACCTTC. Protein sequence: CASRPSLAVIYGYTF.

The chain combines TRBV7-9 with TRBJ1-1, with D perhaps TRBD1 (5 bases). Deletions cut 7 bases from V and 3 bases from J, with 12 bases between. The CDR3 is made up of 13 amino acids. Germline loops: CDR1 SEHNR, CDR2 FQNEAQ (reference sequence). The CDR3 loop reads CASIKGADTEAFF. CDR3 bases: TGTGCCAGCATTAAAGGGGCGGACACTGAAGCTTTCTTT. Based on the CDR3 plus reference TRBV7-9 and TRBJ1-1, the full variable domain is DTGVSQNPRHKITKRGQNVTFRCDPISEHNRLYWYRQTLGQGPEFLTYFQNEAQLEKSRLLSDRFSAERPKGSFSTLEIQRTEQGDSAMYLCASIKGADTEAFFGQGTRLTVV.

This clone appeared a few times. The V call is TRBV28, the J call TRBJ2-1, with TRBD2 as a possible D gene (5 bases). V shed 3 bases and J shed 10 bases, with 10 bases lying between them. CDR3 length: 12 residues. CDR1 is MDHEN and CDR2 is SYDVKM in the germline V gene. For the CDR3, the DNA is TGTGCCAGCAGTTTCCCTCGCGGGGAGCAGTTCTTC. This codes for CASSFPRGEQFF.

CDR3 region: CASHLQSTDTQYF. CDR3 coding DNA: TGCGCCAGTCATCTACAGAGCACAGATACGCAGTATTTT. This chain connects TRBV5-1 to TRBJ2-3; no definite D call. The CDR3 loop spans 13 amino acids. In germline, CDR1 is SGHRS, CDR2 YFSETQ. The V gene lost 8 bases and the J gene lost 0 bases, with 10 bases spanning the gap.

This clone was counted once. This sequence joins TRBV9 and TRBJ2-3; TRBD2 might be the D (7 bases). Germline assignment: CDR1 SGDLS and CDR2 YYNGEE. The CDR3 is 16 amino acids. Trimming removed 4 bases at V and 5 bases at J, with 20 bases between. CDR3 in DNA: TGTGCCAGCAGCCCCCGCCCCGGGGGGCGTGTAGATACGCAGTATTTT. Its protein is CASSPRPGGRVDTQYF. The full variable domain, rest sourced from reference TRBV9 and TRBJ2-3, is DSGVTQTPKHLITATGQRVTLRCSPRSGDLSVYWYQQSLDQGLQFLIQYYNGEERAKGNILERFSAQQFPDLHSELNLSSLELGDSALYFCASSPRPGGRVDTQYFGPGTRLTVL.